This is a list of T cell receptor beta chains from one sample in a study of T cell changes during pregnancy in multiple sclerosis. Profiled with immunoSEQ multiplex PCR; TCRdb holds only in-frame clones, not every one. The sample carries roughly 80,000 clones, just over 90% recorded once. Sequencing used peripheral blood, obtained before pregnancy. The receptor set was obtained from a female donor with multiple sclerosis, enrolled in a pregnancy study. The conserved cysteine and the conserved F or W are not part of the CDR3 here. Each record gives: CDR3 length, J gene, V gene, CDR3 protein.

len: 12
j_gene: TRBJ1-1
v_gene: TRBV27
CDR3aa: ASSQGGVPTEAF

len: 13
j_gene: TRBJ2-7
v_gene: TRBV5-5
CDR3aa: ASSLWTTGTYEQY

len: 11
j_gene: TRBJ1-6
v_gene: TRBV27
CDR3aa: ATQQSNNSPLH

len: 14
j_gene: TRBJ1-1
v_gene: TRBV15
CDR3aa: ATSARKGARFAEAF

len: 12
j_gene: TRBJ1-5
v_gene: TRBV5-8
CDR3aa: ASLPQDAYQPQH

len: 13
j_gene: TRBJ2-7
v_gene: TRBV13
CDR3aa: ASSFGTVSSYEQY

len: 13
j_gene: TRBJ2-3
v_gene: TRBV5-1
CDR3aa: ASSFQGSGTDTQY

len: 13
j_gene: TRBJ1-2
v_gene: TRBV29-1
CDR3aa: SVEESGRQHYGYT

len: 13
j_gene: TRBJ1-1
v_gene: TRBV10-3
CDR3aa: AITGKDSGSTEAF

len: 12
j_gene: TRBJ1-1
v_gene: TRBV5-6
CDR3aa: ASSLRGMNTEAF

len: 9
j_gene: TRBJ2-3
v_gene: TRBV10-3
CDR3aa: AIAPGDTQY

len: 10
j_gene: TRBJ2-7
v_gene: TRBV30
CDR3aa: AWGGASYEQY

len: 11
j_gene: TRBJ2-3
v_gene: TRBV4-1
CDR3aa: ASSQSRRDTQY

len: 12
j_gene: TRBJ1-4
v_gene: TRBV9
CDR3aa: ASSVEGSGEKLF

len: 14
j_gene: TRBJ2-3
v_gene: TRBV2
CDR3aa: ARVDLTGLSTDTQY

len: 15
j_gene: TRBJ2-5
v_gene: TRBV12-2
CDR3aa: ASRLVGPAEDQETQY

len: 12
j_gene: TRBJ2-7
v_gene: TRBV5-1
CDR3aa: ASSFRTGGHEQY